The 24 T cell receptor beta chains below come from one sample, sequenced in a study of beta chain features in type 1 diabetes (dated by TCRdb to the late 2010s). The library was produced with the immunoSEQ multiplex PCR assay. All of the isolated RNA was reverse transcribed with the High Capacity cDNA Reverse Transcription Kit, so expressed TCRB transcripts were sequenced. The table was pulled from immuneACCESS by TCRdb, which kept in-frame rearrangements only. Such tables lose some clones; where checked, under half of the loss comes from unresolved V genes, and the rest has no known cause. The sample data list 130,000 to 150,000 clones, and 6% to 7.5% of these were observed just once. Approximately 1.4% of the sample is held by the ten biggest clonotypes. The sample taken for sequencing was central memory CD4+ T cells from blood. The receptors were sampled from a woman aged 30 to 39 in good health.

This rearrangement joins TRBV30 to TRBJ2-3; the match to TRBD2 covers 10 bases. CDR1 GTSNPN and CDR2 SVGIG come from the germline V gene (reference sequence). The CDR3 length is 12 residues. Unmatched junction bases numbered 0, after V lost 3 bases and J lost 6 bases. CDR3 sequence reads: CAWRTSGDTQYF. CDR3 nucleotide sequence: TGTGCCTGGAGGACTAGCGGGGATACGCAGTATTTT. The full variable domain, with the rest looked up from reference TRBV30 and TRBJ2-3, is SQTIHQWPATLVQPVGSPLSLECTVEGTSNPNLYWYRQAAGRGLQLLFYSVGIGQISSEVPQNLSASRPQDRQFILSSKKLLLSDSGFYLCAWRTSGDTQYFGPGTRLTVL.

V usage is TRBV5-5 and J usage is TRBJ1-2; tentatively, D is TRBD1 (6 bases). CDR3 size: 14 residues. Germline-derived CDR1 and CDR2 are SGHKS and YYEKEE (reference sequence). The V and J ends lost 4 bases and 2 bases respectively, with 12 bases between them. CDR3 bases: TGTGCCAGCAGCCGACGCACAGGGAACTATGGCTACACCTTC. Amino acids: CASSRRTGNYGYTF.

The chain links TRBV7-9 to TRBJ1-2; TRBD1 agrees at 8 bases. Losses at the gene ends were 5 bases for V and 8 bases for J; bases not matched to a gene: 13. The CDR3 has 15 residues. Per germline, CDR1 SEHNR and CDR2 FQNEAQ (reference sequence). CDR3 sequence (DNA): TGTGCCAGCAGCCCCTGGACGGACAGGGACATCGGCTACACCTTC. It is translated as CASSPWTDRDIGYTF.

The table lists this clone with many counts. The V gene is TRBV19, the J gene TRBJ2-4; TRBD2 aligns across 7 bases. Looked up from germline, CDR1 is LNHDA and CDR2 is SQIVND (reference sequence). The CDR3 length is 14 residues. V shed 10 bases, J shed 7 bases, and the junction held 13 bases outside the gene matches. CDR3 region: CATCSQLASNIQYF. The CDR3, as DNA: TGTGCCACCTGTAGTCAACTAGCGTCGAACATTCAGTACTTC.

The rearrangement uses TRBV23-1 and TRBJ2-7; the match to TRBD1 covers 9 bases. TRBV23-1 is classed as an ORF, of uncertain function. With V trimmed by 0 bases and J by 6 bases, 6 bases remained unmatched. The CDR3 has 15 amino acids. Here the CDR3 reads CASSQSGTGMTEQYF. Written as DNA, the CDR3 is TGCGCCAGCAGTCAATCCGGGACAGGGATGACCGAGCAGTACTTC.

The chain uses TRBV19 and TRBJ2-6, with D maybe TRBD2 (5 bases). Trimming removed 3 bases from V and 2 bases from J, with 11 bases in between. Looked up from germline, CDR1 is LNHDA and CDR2 is SQIVND (reference sequence). The CDR3 extends over 16 amino acids. The CDR3: CASSMYPEAGANVLTF. CDR3 DNA: TGTGCCAGTAGTATGTATCCGGAGGCTGGGGCCAACGTCCTGACTTTC.

The chain employs TRBV6-5 and TRBJ1-1; no definite D call. In germline, CDR1 is MNHEY, CDR2 SVGAGI. The CDR3 length is 14 residues. V was shortened by 2 bases and J by 4 bases, with 11 bases between the two germline ends. Here the CDR3 DNA reads TGTGCCAGCAGTTACGAGGTATCGAGCACTGAAGCTTTCTTT. Residues: CASSYEVSSTEAFF.

This chain links TRBV5-4 with TRBJ2-3; 9 positions match TRBD1. Germline assignment: CDR1 SGHNT and CDR2 YYREEE (reference sequence). This CDR3 spans 15 amino acids. V trimming: 3 bases; J trimming: 6 bases; junction bases outside the gene matches: 8. CDR3 amino acids: CASSSYRGRVDTQYF. In nucleotides, the CDR3 is TGTGCCAGCAGCTCCTACAGGGGGCGAGTGGATACGCAGTATTTT.

This clone was observed a handful of times. The J gene is TRBJ1-2, the V gene TRBV6-6, with D perhaps matching TRBD1 (5 bases). CDR3 length: 16 amino acids. V gave up 6 bases and J gave up 0 bases, with 17 bases separating them. CDR1 is MNHNY, CDR2 SVGAGI, per germline (reference sequence). CDR3 residues: CASSPWRGQPNYGYTF. The CDR3 DNA follows: TGTGCCAGCAGCCCCTGGCGGGGCCAACCTAACTATGGCTACACCTTC.

This clone was detected many times. CDR3 sequence: CASSLDRGGYTF. The CDR3 coding sequence is TGTGCCAGCAGCTTGGACAGGGGCGGCTACACCTTC. This sequence joins TRBV5-4 and TRBJ1-2; the match to TRBD1 covers 7 bases. The V segment lost 0 bases and the J segment 8 bases; nucleotides outside the gene matches: 1. This CDR3 is built from 12 residues. Germline loops: CDR1 SGHNT, CDR2 YYREEE (reference sequence).

The gene calls are TRBV7-8 and TRBJ2-7; 9 bases match TRBD2. Germline assignment: CDR1 SGHVS and CDR2 FQNEAQ. V lost 5 bases to trimming and J lost 0 bases; unmatched junction nucleotides: 5. The length of the CDR3 is 15 residues. The CDR3 DNA reads TGTGCCAGCAGCCTTAGCGGGGGAAGCTCCTACGAGCAGTACTTC. Translating gives CASSLSGGSSYEQYF.

This clone was found a few times. This chain connects TRBV30 to TRBJ2-3, with 9 positions matching TRBD2. This CDR3 has 15 amino acids. V lost 2 bases to trimming and J lost 9 bases; unmatched junction nucleotides: 12. Germline V lookup: CDR1 GTSNPN, CDR2 SVGIG (reference sequence). DNA for the CDR3: TGTGCCTGGAGTACCGGGGCGGGAGGGCCCTCAACGCAGTATTTT. This codes for CAWSTGAGGPSTQYF.

This clone was picked up a small number of times. The V and J genes are TRBV6-1 and TRBJ1-1; 11 nucleotides agree with TRBD1. The CDR3 covers 15 residues. CDR1 and CDR2 (germline): MNHNS, SASEGT. The junction had 5 bases not matched to a gene; V was cut back by 5 bases and J by 3 bases. CDR3 protein: CASSTRDRGYTEAFF. Here the CDR3 DNA reads TGTGCCAGCAGTACCCGGGACAGGGGGTACACTGAAGCTTTCTTT.

The chain carries TRBV25-1 and TRBJ2-7; 8 bases align to TRBD2. The CDR3 totals 15 residues. The V gene's germline CDR1 is MGHDK and CDR2 SYGVNS. V dropped 3 bases and J dropped 6; count of bases not matched to a gene: 10. The CDR3 sequence is CASSDPGLGSLEQYF. The CDR3 coding sequence is TGTGCCAGCAGTGATCCGGGACTAGGCTCTCTCGAGCAGTACTTC.

This clone was observed a few times. The J gene is TRBJ2-6, the V gene TRBV5-6, with D hard to call. The CDR3 spans 15 residues. Germline CDR1 is SGHDT and CDR2 is YYEEEE. V shed 3 bases and J shed 0 bases, with 7 bases lying between them. This CDR3 is CASSWAPSGANVLTF. For the CDR3, the DNA is TGTGCCAGCAGCTGGGCCCCCTCTGGGGCCAACGTCCTGACTTTC. The whole variable domain, filled in from reference TRBV5-6 and TRBJ2-6, reads DAGVTQSPTHLIKTRGQQVTLRCSPKSGHDTVSWYQQALGQGPQFIFQYYEEEERQRGNFPDRFSGHQFPNYSSELNVNALLLGDSALYLCASSWAPSGANVLTFGAGSRLTVL.

The J gene is TRBJ1-1, the V gene TRBV14; 7 positions match TRBD1. The CDR3 is made up of 15 amino acids. V was pared by 0 bases and J by 4 bases, with 5 bases of the junction left unmatched. Germline V lookup: CDR1 SGHDN, CDR2 FVKESK. In nucleotides, the CDR3 is TGTGCCAGCAGCCAAGATCACAGGGGAGGCACTGAAGCTTTCTTT. Protein: CASSQDHRGGTEAFF.

Only a few counts were recorded for this clone. This sequence joins TRBV11-2 and TRBJ2-1; TRBD1 agrees at 9 bases. This CDR3 region has 18 residues. The germline gives CDR1 SGHAT, CDR2 FQNNGV. Trimming at V came to 5 bases and at J to 5 bases, leaving 16 bases not matched to a gene. Written as DNA, the CDR3 is TGTGCCAGCAGCCGAGCCCGACCGGGACAGGGATCCCACAATGAGCAGTTCTTC. Its protein product is CASSRARPGQGSHNEQFF. Variable domain in full (rest from reference TRBV11-2 and TRBJ2-1): EAGVAQSPRYKIIEKRQSVAFWCNPISGHATLYWYQQILGQGPKLLIQFQNNGVVDDSQLPKDRFSAERLKGVDSTLKIQPAKLEDSAVYLCASSRARPGQGSHNEQFFGPGTRLTVL.

This clone was detected a few times. The chain uses TRBV10-3 and TRBJ1-5, with D perhaps TRBD1 (6 bases). V lost 4 bases and J lost 7, with 11 bases in between. CDR3 length equals 13 residues. Germline V CDR1 and CDR2: ENHRY, SYGVKD. This CDR3 is CAISANRDQPQHF. The CDR3 nucleotides read TGTGCCATCAGTGCCAACAGGGACCAGCCCCAGCATTTT.

The genes are TRBV4-3 and TRBJ2-1; TRBD2 matches at 13 bases. Trimming took 5 bases from V and 8 from J; bases not matched to a gene: 3. Per the germline V gene, CDR1 is LGHNA and CDR2 is YSLEER. CDR3 length equals 14 residues. CDR3 sequence: CASSRTSGRDEQFF. The CDR3 coding sequence is TGCGCCAGCAGCAGAACTAGCGGGAGGGATGAGCAGTTCTTC.

This clone occurred a few times. The DNA of the CDR3 is TGTGCCAGCCATCCGGGACAGCTCTATGGCTACACCTTC. It codes for CASHPGQLYGYTF. The chain has TRBV28 and TRBJ1-2; 7 nucleotides match TRBD1. The CDR3 has 13 amino acids. From germline, CDR1 is MDHEN and CDR2 SYDVKM. V lost 8 bases and J lost 4; bases outside the gene matches: 7.

The chain recombines TRBV6-6 with TRBJ2-5; tentative D call: TRBD2 (5 bases). V was trimmed by 3 bases and J by 2 bases, leaving 10 bases between them. This CDR3 has 14 residues. Germline loops: CDR1 MNHNY, CDR2 SVGAGI (reference sequence). CDR3 region: CASSYSGRQETQYF. DNA for the CDR3: TGTGCCAGCAGTTATTCGGGGAGACAAGAGACCCAGTACTTC.

This clone was counted between two and nine times. CDR3 region: CASSLWAGGSYGYTF. In DNA, the CDR3 is TGTGCCAGCAGCTTGTGGGCAGGGGGGTCCTATGGCTACACCTTC. V gene TRBV5-6 combines with J gene TRBJ1-2, with 7 bases that match TRBD1. The CDR3 runs 15 residues. Germline CDR1 is SGHDT and CDR2 is YYEEEE. J gave up 4 bases and V 1 base, and 7 bases lay outside the gene matches.

This chain joins TRBV4-1 and TRBJ2-1; 11 bases fit TRBD1. Germline-derived CDR1 and CDR2 are MGHRA and YSYEKL. CDR3 size: 16 residues. J was trimmed by 3 bases and V by 1 base; bases with no gene match: 2. The CDR3 reads CASSQGGTGGYNEQFF. CDR3 in DNA: TGCGCCAGCAGCCAAGGCGGGACAGGGGGCTACAATGAGCAGTTCTTC.

This clone has only a few counts. The V call is TRBV19, the J call TRBJ1-5, with D possibly being TRBD1 (5 bases). CDR1 is LNHDA, CDR2 SQIVND, per germline (reference sequence). V dropped 5 bases and J dropped 0 bases, with 14 bases sitting between them. This CDR3 comprises 16 residues. The CDR3 coding sequence is TGTGCCAGTAGTTCGTCGACAGTCTATAGCAATCAGCCCCAGCATTTT. Residues: CASSSSTVYSNQPQHF.